This T cell receptor (beta chain) was recovered during a study of beta chain features in type 1 diabetes. A note on this clone: What it binds is unknown.

The study's findings and limits: TCRB CDR3 length was moderately but significantly reduced in all four CD4+ subsets of Type 1 diabetes patients.

Every isolated RNA sample was fully reverse transcribed, so sequencing captured expressed TCRB transcripts. Sequencing used immunoSEQ multiplex PCR; TCRdb keeps in-frame clones, though not all of them. The sample lists 350,000 to 450,000 clones; around 12% were seen once. Roughly 100 mL of blood, on average, came from one heparinised draw per donor. The CDR3 length is 12 residues. The V end lost 7 bases, the J end lost 4 bases, and 8 bases lay between the germline ends. Germline V lookup: CDR1 MDHEN, CDR2 SYDVKM. This chain joins TRBV28 and TRBJ2-1, with D perhaps matching TRBD1 (5 bases). This sequence originates from a woman aged 18 to 35 with type 1 diabetes. The material sequenced was naive CD4+ T cells from blood. The CDR3 loop is CASKGPYNEQFF. CDR3 DNA sequence: TGTGCCAGCAAGGGGCCGTACAATGAGCAGTTCTTC. The complete variable domain, with remaining parts taken from reference TRBV28 and TRBJ2-1, reads DVKVTQSSRYLVKRTGEKVFLECVQDMDHENMFWYRQDPGLGLRLIYFSYDVKMKEKGDIPEGYSVSREKKERFSLILESASTNQTSMYLCASKGPYNEQFFGPGTRLTVL.